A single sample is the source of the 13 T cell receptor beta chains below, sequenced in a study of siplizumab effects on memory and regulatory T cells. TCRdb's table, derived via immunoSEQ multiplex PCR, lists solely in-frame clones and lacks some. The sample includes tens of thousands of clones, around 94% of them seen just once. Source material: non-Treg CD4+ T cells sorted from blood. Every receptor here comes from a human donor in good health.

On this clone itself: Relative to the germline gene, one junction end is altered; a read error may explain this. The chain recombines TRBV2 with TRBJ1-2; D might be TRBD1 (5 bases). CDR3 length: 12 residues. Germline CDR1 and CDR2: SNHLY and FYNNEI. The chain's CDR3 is CASSQAGGGYTF. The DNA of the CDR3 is TGTGCCAGCAGTCAAGCGGGGGGAGGCTACACCTTC.

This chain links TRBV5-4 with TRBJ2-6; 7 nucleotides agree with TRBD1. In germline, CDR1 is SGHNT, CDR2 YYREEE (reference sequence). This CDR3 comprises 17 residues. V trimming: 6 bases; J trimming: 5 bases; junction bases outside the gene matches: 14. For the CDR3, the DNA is TGTGCCAGCACCCGTGTCATAGGGGGCCAGTGGGCCAACGTCCTGACTTTC. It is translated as CASTRVIGGQWANVLTF.

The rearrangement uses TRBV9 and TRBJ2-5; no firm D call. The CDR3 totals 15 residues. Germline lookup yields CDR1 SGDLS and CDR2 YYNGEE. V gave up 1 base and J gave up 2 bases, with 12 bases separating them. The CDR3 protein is CASSVSSGDQETQYF. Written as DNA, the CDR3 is TGTGCCAGCAGCGTATCCTCAGGCGATCAAGAGACCCAGTACTTC. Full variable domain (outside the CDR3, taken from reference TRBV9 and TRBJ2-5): DSGVTQTPKHLITATGQRVTLRCSPRSGDLSVYWYQQSLDQGLQFLIQYYNGEERAKGNILERFSAQQFPDLHSELNLSSLELGDSALYFCASSVSSGDQETQYFGPGTRLLVL.

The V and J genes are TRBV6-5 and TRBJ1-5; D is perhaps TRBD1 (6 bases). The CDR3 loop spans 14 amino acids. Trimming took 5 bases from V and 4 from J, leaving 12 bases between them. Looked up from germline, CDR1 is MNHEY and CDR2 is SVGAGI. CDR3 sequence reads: CASSEWTANQPQHF. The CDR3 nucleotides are TGTGCCAGCAGTGAATGGACAGCAAATCAGCCCCAGCATTTT.

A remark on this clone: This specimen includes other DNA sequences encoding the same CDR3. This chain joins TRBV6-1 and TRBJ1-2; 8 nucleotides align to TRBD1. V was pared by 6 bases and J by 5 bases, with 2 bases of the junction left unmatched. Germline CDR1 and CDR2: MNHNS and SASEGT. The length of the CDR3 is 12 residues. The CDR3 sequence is CASSGQGYGYTF. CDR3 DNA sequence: TGTGCCAGCAGCGGACAGGGATATGGCTACACCTTC.

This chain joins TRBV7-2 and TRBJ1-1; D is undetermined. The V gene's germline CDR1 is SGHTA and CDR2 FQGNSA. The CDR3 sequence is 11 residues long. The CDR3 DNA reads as TGTGCGAGCCAGCCGTACACTGAAGCTTTCTTT. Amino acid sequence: CASQPYTEAFF.

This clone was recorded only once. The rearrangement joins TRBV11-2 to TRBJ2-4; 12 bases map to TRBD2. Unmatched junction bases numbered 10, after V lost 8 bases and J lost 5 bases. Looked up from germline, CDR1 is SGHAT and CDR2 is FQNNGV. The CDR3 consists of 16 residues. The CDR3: CASRSLAGGPQNIQYF. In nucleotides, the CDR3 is TGTGCCAGCCGCTCCCTAGCGGGAGGGCCCCAAAACATTCAGTACTTC.

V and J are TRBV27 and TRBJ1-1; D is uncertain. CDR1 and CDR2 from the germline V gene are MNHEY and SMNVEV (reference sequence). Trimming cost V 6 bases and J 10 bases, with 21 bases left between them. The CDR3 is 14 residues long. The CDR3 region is CASSPSGLPRTAFF. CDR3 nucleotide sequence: TGTGCCAGCAGCCCGTCTGGGCTCCCCAGGACAGCTTTCTTT.

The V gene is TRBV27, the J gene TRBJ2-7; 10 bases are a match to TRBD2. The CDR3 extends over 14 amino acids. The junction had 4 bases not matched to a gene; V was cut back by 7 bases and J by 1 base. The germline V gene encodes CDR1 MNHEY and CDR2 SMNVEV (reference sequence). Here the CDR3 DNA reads TGTGCCAGCAACCCTAGCGGGAGTTCCTACGAGCAGTACTTC. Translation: CASNPSGSSYEQYF.

For the CDR3, the DNA is TGTGCCAGCAGCGTAGGTTCCGGATCCGGGGAGCTGTTTTTT. It codes for CASSVGSGSGELFF. The V and J genes are TRBV9 and TRBJ2-2; no clear D. The length of the CDR3 is 14 residues. Between the trimmed V and J ends, which lost 0 bases and 6 bases, there was a span of 9 bases. Per the germline V gene, CDR1 is SGDLS and CDR2 is YYNGEE.

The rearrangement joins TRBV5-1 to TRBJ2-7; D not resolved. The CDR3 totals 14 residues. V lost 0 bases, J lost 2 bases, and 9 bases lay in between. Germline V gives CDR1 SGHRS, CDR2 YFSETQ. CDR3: CASSLVLGTYEQYF. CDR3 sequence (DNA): TGCGCCAGCAGCTTGGTTCTGGGTACCTACGAGCAGTACTTC.

The CDR3 reads CASKTDRGSYEQYF. The CDR3 nucleotides read TGCGCCAGCAAGACGGACAGGGGGTCCTACGAGCAGTACTTC. This chain links TRBV5-1 with TRBJ2-7; 10 positions match TRBD1. CDR1 is SGHRS and CDR2 is YFSETQ in the germline V gene. This CDR3 has 14 amino acids. V was clipped by 6 bases and J by 1 base; unmatched bases: 4. Using reference TRBV5-1 and TRBJ2-7 for the parts outside the CDR3, the full variable domain is KAGVTQTPRYLIKTRGQQVTLSCSPISGHRSVSWYQQTPGQGLQFLFEYFSETQRNKGNFPGRFSGRQFSNSRSEMNVSTLELGDSALYLCASKTDRGSYEQYFGPGTRLTVT.

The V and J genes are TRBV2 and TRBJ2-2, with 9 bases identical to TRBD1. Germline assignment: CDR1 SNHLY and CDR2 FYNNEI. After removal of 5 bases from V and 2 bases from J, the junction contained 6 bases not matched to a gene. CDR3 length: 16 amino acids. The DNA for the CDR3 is TGTGCCAGCAGTTTCGACAGGGGGACAAACACCGGGGAGCTGTTTTTT. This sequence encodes CASSFDRGTNTGELFF.